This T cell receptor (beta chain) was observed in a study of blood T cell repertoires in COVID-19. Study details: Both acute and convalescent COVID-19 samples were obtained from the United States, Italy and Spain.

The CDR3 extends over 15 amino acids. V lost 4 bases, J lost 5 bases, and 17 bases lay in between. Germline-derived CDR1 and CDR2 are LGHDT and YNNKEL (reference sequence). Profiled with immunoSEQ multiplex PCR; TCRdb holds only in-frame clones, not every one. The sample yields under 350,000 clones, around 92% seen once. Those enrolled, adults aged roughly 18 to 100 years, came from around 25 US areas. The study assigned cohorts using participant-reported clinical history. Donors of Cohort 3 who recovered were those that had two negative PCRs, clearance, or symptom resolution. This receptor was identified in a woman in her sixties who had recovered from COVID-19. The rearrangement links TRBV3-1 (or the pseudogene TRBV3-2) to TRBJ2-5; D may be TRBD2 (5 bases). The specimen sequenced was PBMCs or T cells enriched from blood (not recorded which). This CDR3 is CASSLAGPHRETQYF. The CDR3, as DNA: TGTGCCAGCAGCCTTGCGGGCCCCCATCGGGAGACCCAGTACTTC.